These T cell receptor beta chains were read from a single sample in a study of vaccination and CD4 T cells after COVID-19. No antigens are known for them. TCRdb recomputed calls from the PCR reads with MiXCR, one row per CDR3 protein. Among roughly 7,500 distinct CDR3 sequences listed, 45% to 50% were seen once. The source material was CD4+ T cells from blood, cultured in vitro. These receptors were taken from a human donor who had recovered from COVID-19. Both conserved end residues are part of each CDR3. The D gene is left open where the match is weak. Clone size is given for some rows only: seen once, a few or many times, or a class if the clone is expanded.

abundance	v_gene	j_gene	d_gene	CDR3nt	CDR3aa
NA	TRBV7-2	TRBJ1-5	NA	TGTGCCAGCAGCCTCTATCCTACAGGATATAGCAATCAGCCCCAGCATTTT	CASSLYPTGYSNQPQHF
NA	TRBV6-5	TRBJ1-3	NA	TGTGCCAGCAGTTCTTCAGGGGCTGGAAACACCATATATTTT	CASSSSGAGNTIYF
NA	TRBV18	TRBJ1-2	NA	TGTGCCAGCTCACCACAGAAATCCTATGGCTACACCTTC	CASSPQKSYGYTF
NA	TRBV20-1	TRBJ1-5	NA	TGCAGTGCTAGGGAAGGGGGAAGTCAGCCCCAGCGTTTT	CSAREGGSQPQRF
large	TRBV19	TRBJ1-2	NA	TGTGCCAGTAGTATGAGTTTGGGCTACACCTTC	CASSMSLGYTF
NA	TRBV5-1	TRBJ2-3	TRBD1	TGCGCCAGCAGCTTGGCGACAGGGATCACAGATACGCAGTATTTT	CASSLATGITDTQYF
few	TRBV6-1	TRBJ1-1	TRBD1	TGTGCCAGCAGCGGACAGGCCGGTGTGAACACTGAAGCTTTCTTT	CASSGQAGVNTEAFF
NA	TRBV18	TRBJ1-1	NA	TGTGCCAGCTCACGAGGTGCCGCGGGGAACACTGAAGCTTTCTTT	CASSRGAAGNTEAFF
NA	TRBV7-2	TRBJ2-7	NA	TGTGCCAGCAGCTTAGCGAGAGGTCTCGCCTACGAGCAGTACTTC	CASSLARGLAYEQYF
few	TRBV7-7	TRBJ1-1	NA	TGTGCTAGCAGCTTAGCGGCCGGAACTGAAGCTTTCTTT	CASSLAAGTEAFF
NA	TRBV7-8	TRBJ1-2	NA	TGTGCCAGCAGCTTAGCCAGGGACTATGGCTACACCTTC	CASSLARDYGYTF
few	TRBV11-1	TRBJ2-7	TRBD2	TGTGCCAGCAGCTTACTAGCGGGAGAACCCTACGAGCAGTACTTC	CASSLLAGEPYEQYF
NA	TRBV20-1	TRBJ2-3	NA	TGCAGTGCGGTCCCCCTAGCGACTAGCACAGATACGCAGTATTTT	CSAVPLATSTDTQYF
few	TRBV7-8	TRBJ1-5	NA	TGTGCCAGCAGCCTCAGACGGTTTCAGCCCCAGCATTTT	CASSLRRFQPQHF
few	TRBV11-3	TRBJ2-2	NA	TGTGCCAGCAGCTTGAGGCTTCAGACCACCGGGGAGCTGTTTTTT	CASSLRLQTTGELFF
NA	TRBV6-1	TRBJ2-3	TRBD1	TGTGCCAGCAAACAGGGGGATACGCAGTATTTT	CASKQGDTQYF
few	TRBV27	TRBJ1-3	NA	TGTGCCAGCAGTCCGACAGCCTCCTCTGGAAACACCATATATTTT	CASSPTASSGNTIYF
NA	TRBV27	TRBJ2-6	NA	TGTGCCAGCAGTCCCGGGACCGAAGGGTCTAAGTCTGGGGCCAACGTCCTGACTTTC	CASSPGTEGSKSGANVLTF
NA	TRBV7-2	TRBJ1-1	NA	TGTGCCAGCGGCCCCCAACGGGGTAGTGAAGCTTTCTTT	CASGPQRGSEAFF
NA	TRBV20-1	TRBJ1-3	NA	TGCAGTGCCCTAGGTTTCTCTGGAAACACCATATATTTT	CSALGFSGNTIYF
NA	TRBV9	TRBJ1-6	NA	TGTGCCAGCAGCGTAGGACATCTCTCCTATAATTCACCCCTCCACTTT	CASSVGHLSYNSPLHF
NA	TRBV19	TRBJ1-5	NA	TGTGCCAGTAGTCTCCGGCCCAATCAGCCCCAGCATTTT	CASSLRPNQPQHF
NA	TRBV7-2	TRBJ2-3	NA	TGTGCCAGCACCCGCGAGCGGGCGACCACAGATACGCAGTATTTT	CASTRERATTDTQYF
NA	TRBV6-1	TRBJ2-3	TRBD2	TGTGCCAGCGCGTCGGGGGGAAGCACAGATACGCAGTATTTT	CASASGGSTDTQYF
few	TRBV25-1	TRBJ1-2	NA	TGTGCCAGCAGTGGAGTGGGGACTAACTATGGCTACACCTTC	CASSGVGTNYGYTF
few	TRBV7-6	TRBJ2-5	NA	TGTGCCAGCAGCTTAAGCGGCAGGGGGGTCCGGGAGACCCAGTACTTC	CASSLSGRGVRETQYF
few	TRBV7-9	TRBJ2-1	NA	TGTGCCAGCAGCTTAGATGACGGACACCCGTTCTTC	CASSLDDGHPFF
NA	TRBV5-5	TRBJ2-7	TRBD2	TGTGCCAGCAGCGTGACTAGCGGGGGGCAATACGAGCAGTACTTC	CASSVTSGGQYEQYF
NA	TRBV5-1	TRBJ2-5	TRBD2	TGCGCCAGCAGCCCTATAGCGGGGCAAGAGACCCAGTACTTC	CASSPIAGQETQYF
NA	TRBV6-2/TRBV6-3	TRBJ2-7	TRBD1	TGTGCCAGCAGTTACCGGGGACAGAACTCCTACGAGCAGTACTTC	CASSYRGQNSYEQYF
NA	TRBV19	TRBJ2-2	NA	TGTGCCAGTAGTATAGATCCAGGGTGGACCGGGGAGCTGTTTTTT	CASSIDPGWTGELFF
NA	TRBV20-1	TRBJ1-2	NA	TGCAGTGCTAGAGGAGAAGGGGGCTACACCTTC	CSARGEGGYTF
NA	TRBV2	TRBJ1-5	TRBD1	TGTGCCAGCAGCGCCACAGGGGGCGGAAGACAGCCCCAGCATTTT	CASSATGGGRQPQHF
NA	TRBV6-2/TRBV6-3	TRBJ2-1	NA	TGTGCCAGCCGTAGTGGGAGAAGCTCCTACAATGAGCAGTTCTTC	CASRSGRSSYNEQFF
NA	TRBV19	TRBJ1-1	NA	TGTGCCAGTATACTCTCGGCACTGAACACTGAAGCTTTCTTT	CASILSALNTEAFF
few	TRBV19	TRBJ1-1	NA	TGTGCCAGTAGTATAATTGGTACGGAGGGGACTGAAGCTTTCTTT	CASSIIGTEGTEAFF
NA	TRBV18	TRBJ2-3	TRBD1	TGTGCCAGCTCACTAAACAGGGGGCTCACAGATACGCAGTATTTT	CASSLNRGLTDTQYF
NA	TRBV5-1	TRBJ2-7	NA	TGCGCCAGCAGCTCCAAGGGTCAGACCTACGAGCAGTACTTC	CASSSKGQTYEQYF
NA	TRBV28	TRBJ1-4	NA	TGTGCCACCCTTGCTCCAGGGGTGGAGCGTGAAAAACTGTTTTTT	CATLAPGVEREKLFF
NA	TRBV6-2/TRBV6-3	TRBJ2-3	NA	TGTGCCAGCAGTTCCAGCACAGATACGCAGTATTTT	CASSSSTDTQYF
NA	TRBV6-2/TRBV6-3	TRBJ1-6	NA	TGTGCCAGCAGTTCGTACCCCGCTTCGAGCGGTTCACCCCTCCACTTT	CASSSYPASSGSPLHF
NA	TRBV11-2	TRBJ1-5	NA	TGTGCCAGCAGCCATAACTTCGATCAGCCCCAGCATTTT	CASSHNFDQPQHF
NA	TRBV28	TRBJ1-1	NA	TGTGCCAGCATCGTGGGGGGGGCCTCGAACACTGAAGCTTTCTTT	CASIVGGASNTEAFF
few	TRBV27	TRBJ2-1	NA	TGTGCCAGCAGTTTATCCCCTACAGGGTTATCGGGCAATGAGCAGTTCTTC	CASSLSPTGLSGNEQFF
few	TRBV20-1	TRBJ1-4	NA	TGCAGTGCTAGACCCCAGAAGCCAACTAATGAAAAACTGTTTTTT	CSARPQKPTNEKLFF